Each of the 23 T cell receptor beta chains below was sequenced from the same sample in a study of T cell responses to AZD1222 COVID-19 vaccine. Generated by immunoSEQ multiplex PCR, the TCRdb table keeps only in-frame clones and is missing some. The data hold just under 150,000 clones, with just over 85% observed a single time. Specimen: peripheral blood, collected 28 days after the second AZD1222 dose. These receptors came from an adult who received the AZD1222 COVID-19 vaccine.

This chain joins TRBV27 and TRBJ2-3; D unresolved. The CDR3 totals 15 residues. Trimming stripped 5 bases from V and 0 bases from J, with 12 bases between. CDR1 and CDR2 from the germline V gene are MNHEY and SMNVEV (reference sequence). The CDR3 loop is CASSRKGASTDTQYF. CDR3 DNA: TGTGCCAGCAGTCGGAAGGGTGCGAGCACAGATACGCAGTATTTT.

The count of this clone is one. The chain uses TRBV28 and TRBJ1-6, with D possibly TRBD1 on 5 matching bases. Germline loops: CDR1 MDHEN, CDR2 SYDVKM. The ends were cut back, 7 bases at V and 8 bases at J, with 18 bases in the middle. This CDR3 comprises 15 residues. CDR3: CASTPTWQGHSPLHF. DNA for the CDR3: TGTGCCAGCACCCCAACGTGGCAGGGACATTCACCCCTCCACTTT.

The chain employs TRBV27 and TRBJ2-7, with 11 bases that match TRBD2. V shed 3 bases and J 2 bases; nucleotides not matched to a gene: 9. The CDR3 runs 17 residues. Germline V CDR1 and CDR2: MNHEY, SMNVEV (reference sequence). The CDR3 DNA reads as TGTGCCAGCAGTTTCGTTCTAGCGGGAGGTCTTACCTACGAGCAGTACTTC. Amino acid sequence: CASSFVLAGGLTYEQYF.

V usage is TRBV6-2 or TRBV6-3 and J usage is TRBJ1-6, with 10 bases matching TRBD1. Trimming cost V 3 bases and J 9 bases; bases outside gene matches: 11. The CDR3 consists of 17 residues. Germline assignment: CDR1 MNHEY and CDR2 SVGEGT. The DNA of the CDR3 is TGTGCCAGCAGTTATCTCGGGCGATGGACAGGGGGTTCACCCCTCCACTTT. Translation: CASSYLGRWTGGSPLHF.

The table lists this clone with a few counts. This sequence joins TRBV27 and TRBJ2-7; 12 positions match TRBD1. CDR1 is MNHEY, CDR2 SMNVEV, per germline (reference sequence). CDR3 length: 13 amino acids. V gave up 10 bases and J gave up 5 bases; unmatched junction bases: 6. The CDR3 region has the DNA TGTGCCACTCTGGGACAGGGGGCCCACGAGCAGTACTTC. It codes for CATLGQGAHEQYF.

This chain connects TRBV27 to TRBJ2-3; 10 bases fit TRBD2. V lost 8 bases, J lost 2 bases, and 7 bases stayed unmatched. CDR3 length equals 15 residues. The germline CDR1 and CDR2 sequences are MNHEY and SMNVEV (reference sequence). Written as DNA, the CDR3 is TGTGCCAGCGGACTAGCGGTCGGCTCCACAGATACGCAGTATTTT. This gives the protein CASGLAVGSTDTQYF.

The CDR3, as DNA: TGTGCCAGCAGTTATCAGACCAACCTAGGAATTCCGCAGTATTTT. It translates to CASSYQTNLGIPQYF. The chain employs TRBV6-5 and TRBJ2-3, with D uncertain. From germline, CDR1 is MNHEY and CDR2 SVGAGI. This CDR3 is built from 15 residues. V was shortened by 3 bases and J by 10 bases, with 20 bases between the two germline ends.

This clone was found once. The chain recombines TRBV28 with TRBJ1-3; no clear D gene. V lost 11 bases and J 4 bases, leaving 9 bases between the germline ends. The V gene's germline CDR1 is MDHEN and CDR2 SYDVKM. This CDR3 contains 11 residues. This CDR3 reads CAHTGGNTIYF. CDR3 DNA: TGTGCCCACACGGGGGGAAACACCATATATTTT. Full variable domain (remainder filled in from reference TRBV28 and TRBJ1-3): DVKVTQSSRYLVKRTGEKVFLECVQDMDHENMFWYRQDPGLGLRLIYFSYDVKMKEKGDIPEGYSVSREKKERFSLILESASTNQTSMYLCAHTGGNTIYFGEGSWLTVV.

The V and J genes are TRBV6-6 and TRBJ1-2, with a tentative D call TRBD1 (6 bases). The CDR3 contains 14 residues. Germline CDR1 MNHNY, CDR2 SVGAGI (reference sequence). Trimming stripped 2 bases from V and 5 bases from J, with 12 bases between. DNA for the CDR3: TGTGCCAGCAGTTACGCAGGGGACCTTTATGGCTACACCTTC. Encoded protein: CASSYAGDLYGYTF.

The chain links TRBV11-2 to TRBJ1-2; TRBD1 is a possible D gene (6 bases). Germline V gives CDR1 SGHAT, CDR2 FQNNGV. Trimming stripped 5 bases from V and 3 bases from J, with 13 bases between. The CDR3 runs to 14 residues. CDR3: CASSPRGWDYGYTF. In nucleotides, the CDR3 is TGTGCCAGCAGCCCCAGGGGTTGGGACTATGGCTACACCTTC.

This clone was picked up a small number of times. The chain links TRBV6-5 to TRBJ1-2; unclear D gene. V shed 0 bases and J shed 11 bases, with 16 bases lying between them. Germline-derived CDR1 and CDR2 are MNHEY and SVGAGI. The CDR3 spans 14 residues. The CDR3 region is CASSYSGTVMGYTF. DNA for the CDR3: TGTGCCAGCAGTTACTCCGGTACCGTTATGGGGTACACCTTC.

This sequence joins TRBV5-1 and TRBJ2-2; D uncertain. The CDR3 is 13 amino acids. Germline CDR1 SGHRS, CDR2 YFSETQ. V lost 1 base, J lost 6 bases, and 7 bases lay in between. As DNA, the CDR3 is TGCGCCAGCAGCTTGTTGAGCTCCGGGGAGCTGTTTTTT. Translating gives CASSLLSSGELFF. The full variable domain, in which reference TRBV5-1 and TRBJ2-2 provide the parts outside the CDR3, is KAGVTQTPRYLIKTRGQQVTLSCSPISGHRSVSWYQQTPGQGLQFLFEYFSETQRNKGNFPGRFSGRQFSNSRSEMNVSTLELGDSALYLCASSLLSSGELFFGEGSRLTVL.

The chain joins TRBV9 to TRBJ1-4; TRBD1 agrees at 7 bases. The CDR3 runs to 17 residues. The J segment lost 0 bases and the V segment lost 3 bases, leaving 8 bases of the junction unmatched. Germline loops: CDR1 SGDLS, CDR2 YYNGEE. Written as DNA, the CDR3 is TGTGCCAGCAGCGGAGGGGGGACAGCAGCAACTAATGAAAAACTGTTTTTT. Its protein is CASSGGGTAATNEKLFF.

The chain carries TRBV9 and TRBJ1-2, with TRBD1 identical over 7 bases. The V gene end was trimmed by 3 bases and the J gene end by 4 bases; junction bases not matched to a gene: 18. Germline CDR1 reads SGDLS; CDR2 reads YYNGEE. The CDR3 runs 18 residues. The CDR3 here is CASSEGLSGQARFYGYTF. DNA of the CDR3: TGTGCCAGCAGCGAGGGGTTGAGCGGACAGGCCCGTTTCTATGGCTACACCTTC.

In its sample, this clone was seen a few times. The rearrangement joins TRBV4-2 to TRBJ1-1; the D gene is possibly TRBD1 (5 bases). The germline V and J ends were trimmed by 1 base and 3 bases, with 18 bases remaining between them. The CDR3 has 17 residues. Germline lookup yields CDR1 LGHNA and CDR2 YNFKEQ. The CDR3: CASSQGRAAGMDTEAFF. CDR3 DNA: TGTGCCAGCAGCCAAGGCAGGGCGGCGGGAATGGACACTGAAGCTTTCTTT.

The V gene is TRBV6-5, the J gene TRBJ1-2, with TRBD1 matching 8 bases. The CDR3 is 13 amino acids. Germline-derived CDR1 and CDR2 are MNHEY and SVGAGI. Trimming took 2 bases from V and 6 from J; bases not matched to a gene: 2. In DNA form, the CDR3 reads TGTGCCAGCAGTTACCCAGGGGGCAATGGCTACACCTTC. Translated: CASSYPGGNGYTF.

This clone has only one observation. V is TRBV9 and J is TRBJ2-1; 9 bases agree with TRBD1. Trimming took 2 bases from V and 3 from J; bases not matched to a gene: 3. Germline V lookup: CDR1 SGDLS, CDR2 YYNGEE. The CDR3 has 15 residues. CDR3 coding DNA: TGTGCCAGCAGCGTCACGGGACAGGGCTACAATGAGCAGTTCTTC. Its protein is CASSVTGQGYNEQFF.

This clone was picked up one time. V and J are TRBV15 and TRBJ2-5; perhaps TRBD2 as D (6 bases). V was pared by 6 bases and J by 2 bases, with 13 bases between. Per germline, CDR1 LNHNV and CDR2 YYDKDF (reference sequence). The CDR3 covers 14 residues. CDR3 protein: CATSRSGPQETQYF. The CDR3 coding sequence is TGTGCCACCAGTCGAAGCGGGCCACAAGAGACCCAGTACTTC.

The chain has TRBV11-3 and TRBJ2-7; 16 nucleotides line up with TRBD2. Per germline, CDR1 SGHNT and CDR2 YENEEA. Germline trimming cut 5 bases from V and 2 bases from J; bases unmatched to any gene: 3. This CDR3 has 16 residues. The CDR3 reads CASSPGLAGGTYEQYF. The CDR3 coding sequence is TGTGCCAGCAGCCCGGGACTAGCGGGAGGGACCTACGAGCAGTACTTC.

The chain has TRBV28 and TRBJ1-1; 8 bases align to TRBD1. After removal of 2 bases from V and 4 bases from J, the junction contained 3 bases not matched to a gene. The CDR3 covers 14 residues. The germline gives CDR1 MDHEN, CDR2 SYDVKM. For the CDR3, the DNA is TGTGCCAGCAGTTTAGGGACAGGATCCACTGAAGCTTTCTTT. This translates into CASSLGTGSTEAFF.

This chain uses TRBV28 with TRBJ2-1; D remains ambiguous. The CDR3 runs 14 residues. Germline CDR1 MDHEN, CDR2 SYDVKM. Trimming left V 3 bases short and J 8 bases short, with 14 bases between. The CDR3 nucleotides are TGTGCCAGCAGTTTCAGCCCGCGCGGTGATGAGCAGTTCTTC. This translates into CASSFSPRGDEQFF.

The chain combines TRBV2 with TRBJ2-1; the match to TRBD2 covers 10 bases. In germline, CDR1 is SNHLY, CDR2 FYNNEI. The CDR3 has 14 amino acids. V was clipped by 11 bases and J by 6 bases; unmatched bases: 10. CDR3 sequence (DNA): TGTGCCTTCCGGGGTCTAGCGGGAGTCAATGAGCAGTTCTTC. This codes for CAFRGLAGVNEQFF.

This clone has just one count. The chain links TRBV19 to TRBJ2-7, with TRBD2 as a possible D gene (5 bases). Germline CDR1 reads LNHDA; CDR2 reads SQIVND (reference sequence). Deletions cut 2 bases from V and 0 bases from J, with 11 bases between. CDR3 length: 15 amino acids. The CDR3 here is CASSISRTSSYEQYF. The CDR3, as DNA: TGTGCCAGTAGTATAAGCCGGACTTCCTCCTACGAGCAGTACTTC.